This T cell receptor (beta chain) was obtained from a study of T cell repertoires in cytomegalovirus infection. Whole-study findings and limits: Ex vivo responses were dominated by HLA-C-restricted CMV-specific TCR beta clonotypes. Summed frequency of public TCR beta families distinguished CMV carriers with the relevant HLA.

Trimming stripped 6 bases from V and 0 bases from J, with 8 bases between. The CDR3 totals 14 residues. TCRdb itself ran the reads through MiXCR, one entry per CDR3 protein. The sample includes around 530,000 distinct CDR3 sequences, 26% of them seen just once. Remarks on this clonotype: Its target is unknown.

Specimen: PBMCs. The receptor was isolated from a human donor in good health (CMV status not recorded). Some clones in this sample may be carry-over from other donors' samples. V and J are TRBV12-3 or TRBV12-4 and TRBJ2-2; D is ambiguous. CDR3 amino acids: CASRLGSNTGELFF. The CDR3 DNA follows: TGTGCCAGCAGGCTGGGTTCGAACACCGGGGAGCTGTTTTTT.